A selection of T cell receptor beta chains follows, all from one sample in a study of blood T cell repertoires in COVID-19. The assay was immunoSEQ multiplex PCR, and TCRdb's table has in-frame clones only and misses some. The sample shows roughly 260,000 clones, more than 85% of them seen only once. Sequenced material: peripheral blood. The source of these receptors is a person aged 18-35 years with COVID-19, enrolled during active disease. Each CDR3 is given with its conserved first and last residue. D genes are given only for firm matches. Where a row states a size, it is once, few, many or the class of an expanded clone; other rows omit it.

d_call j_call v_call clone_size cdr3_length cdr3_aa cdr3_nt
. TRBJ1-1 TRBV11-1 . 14 CASSTRSWNTEAFF TGTGCCAGCAGCACACGTTCGTGGAACACTGAAGCTTTCTTT
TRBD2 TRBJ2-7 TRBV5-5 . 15 CASSGSLAGDDEQYF TGTGCCAGCAGCGGTAGCCTAGCGGGAGATGACGAGCAGTACTTC
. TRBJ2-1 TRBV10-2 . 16 CASSVGVAQPYNEQFF TGCGCCAGCAGTGTAGGGGTAGCACAACCCTACAATGAGCAGTTCTTC
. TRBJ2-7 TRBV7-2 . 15 CASSLSGGAQYEQYF TGTGCCAGCAGCTTATCGGGGGGCGCGCAATACGAGCAGTACTTC
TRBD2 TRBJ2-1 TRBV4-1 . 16 CASSQGASGTYNEQFF TGCGCCAGCAGCCAAGGGGCTAGCGGAACCTACAATGAGCAGTTCTTC
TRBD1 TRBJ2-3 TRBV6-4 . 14 CASSERQGAHAQYF TGTGCCAGCAGTGAACGACAGGGGGCTCACGCGCAGTATTTT
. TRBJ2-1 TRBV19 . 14 CASRLQGSYNEQFF TGTGCCAGTAGGCTTCAGGGCTCCTACAATGAGCAGTTCTTC
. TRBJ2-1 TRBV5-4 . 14 CASSSSGLNNEQFF TGTGCCAGCAGCTCCAGCGGACTCAACAATGAGCAGTTCTTC
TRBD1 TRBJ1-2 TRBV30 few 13 CAWSLGGHYGYTF TGTGCCTGGAGTCTAGGGGGCCACTATGGCTACACCTTC
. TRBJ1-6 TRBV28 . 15 CASSFSGETYSPLHF TGTGCCAGCAGCTTCTCCGGGGAGACCTATTCACCCCTCCACTTT
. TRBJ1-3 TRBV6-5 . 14 CATSIGFRADTIYF TGTGCCACCTCCATCGGGTTTCGAGCAGACACCATATATTTT
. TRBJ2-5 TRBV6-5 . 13 CASSLGHGETQYF TGTGCCAGCAGTTTAGGACACGGAGAGACCCAGTACTTC
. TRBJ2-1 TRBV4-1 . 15 CASSQFGSSYNEQFF TGCGCCAGCAGCCAATTCGGGTCCTCCTACAATGAGCAGTTCTTC
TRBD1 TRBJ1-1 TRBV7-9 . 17 CASSPRLGTAMNTEAFF TGTGCCAGCAGCCCCCGATTGGGGACAGCCATGAACACTGAAGCTTTCTTT
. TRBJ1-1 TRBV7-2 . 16 CASSLEGSGVGTEAFF TGTGCCAGCAGCTTAGAAGGCTCGGGGGTAGGGACTGAAGCTTTCTTT
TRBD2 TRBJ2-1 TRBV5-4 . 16 CASSRGSSGGNNEQFF TGTGCCAGCAGCCGTGGGTCTAGCGGGGGGAACAATGAGCAGTTCTTC
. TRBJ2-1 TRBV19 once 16 CASSPEALRGWNEQFF TGTGCCAGTAGCCCTGAAGCCCTTCGGGGGTGGAATGAGCAGTTCTTC
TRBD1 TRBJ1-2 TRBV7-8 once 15 CASRPTGTGNYGYTF TGTGCCAGCAGACCTACCGGGACAGGGAACTATGGCTACACCTTC
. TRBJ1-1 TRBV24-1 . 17 CATNKPPESSMNTEAFF TGTGCCACCAATAAACCCCCCGAGTCGAGCATGAACACTGAAGCTTTCTTT
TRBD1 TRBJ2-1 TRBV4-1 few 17 CASSQGDRDSSYNEQFF TGCGCCAGCAGCCAAGGGGATAGGGACAGTTCCTACAATGAGCAGTTCTTC
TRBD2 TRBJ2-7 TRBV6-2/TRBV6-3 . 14 CASSFRLAYYEQYF TGTGCCAGCAGTTTCCGACTAGCGTACTACGAGCAGTACTTC
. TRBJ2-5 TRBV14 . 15 CASSQDRTAQETQYF TGTGCCAGCAGCCAAGACCGGACAGCCCAAGAGACCCAGTACTTC
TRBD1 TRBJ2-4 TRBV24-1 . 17 CATSDSKTGGAWNIQYF TGTGCCACCAGTGATTCGAAGACAGGGGGCGCATGGAACATTCAGTACTTC
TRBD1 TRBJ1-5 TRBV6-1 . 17 CASSEIQGDRSNQPQHF TGTGCCAGCAGTGAAATACAGGGGGACAGGAGCAATCAGCCCCAGCATTTT
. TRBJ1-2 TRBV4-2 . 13 CASSPAASYGYTF TGTGCCAGCAGCCCAGCGGCTAGCTATGGCTACACCTTC
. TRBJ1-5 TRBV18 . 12 CASSASPEPQHF TGTGCCAGCTCAGCTTCACCGGAGCCCCAGCATTTT
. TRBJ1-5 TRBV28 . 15 CASSRPPRGGQPQHF TGTGCCAGCAGTCGCCCTCCACGGGGGGGTCAGCCCCAGCATTTT
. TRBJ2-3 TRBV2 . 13 CASGAGPTDTQYF TGTGCCAGCGGAGCGGGCCCCACAGATACGCAGTATTTT
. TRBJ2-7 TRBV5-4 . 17 CASSLSGFAGFSYEQYF TGTGCCAGCAGCCTTTCGGGGTTTGCGGGGTTTTCCTACGAGCAGTACTTC
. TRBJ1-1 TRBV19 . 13 CASSISVNTEAFF TGTGCCAGTAGTATATCAGTAAACACTGAAGCTTTCTTT
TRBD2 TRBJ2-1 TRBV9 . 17 CASSVFADGGRQLEQFF TGTGCCAGCAGCGTTTTCGCGGACGGCGGGAGGCAGCTTGAGCAGTTCTTC
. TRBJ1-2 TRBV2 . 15 CASSETRQAIYGYTF TGTGCCAGCAGTGAAACCCGACAGGCGATCTATGGCTACACCTTC
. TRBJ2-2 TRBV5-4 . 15 CASSLEAGNRGELFF TGTGCCAGCAGCTTGGAGGCAGGGAACCGCGGGGAGCTGTTTTTT
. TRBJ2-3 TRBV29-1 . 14 CSLRDGASTDTQYF TGCAGCCTTAGGGATGGGGCCAGCACAGATACGCAGTATTTT
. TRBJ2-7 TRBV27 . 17 CASSFLTSTGGSHEQYF TGTGCCAGCAGTTTTCTAACTAGCACAGGAGGTTCCCACGAGCAGTACTTC
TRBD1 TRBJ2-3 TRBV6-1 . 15 CASSDIDRGPDTQYF TGTGCCAGCAGTGATATTGACAGGGGCCCAGATACGCAGTATTTT
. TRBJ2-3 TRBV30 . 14 CAWSVLGSTDTQYF TGTGCCTGGAGTGTACTCGGGAGCACAGATACGCAGTATTTT
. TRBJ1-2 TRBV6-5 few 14 CASSYSWQGNGYTF TGTGCCAGCAGTTACTCCTGGCAGGGTAATGGCTACACCTTC
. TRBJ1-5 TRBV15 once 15 CATSRGGFSNQPQHF TGTGCCACCAGCAGAGGAGGATTTAGCAATCAGCCCCAGCATTTT
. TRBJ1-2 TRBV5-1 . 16 CASSLAPTGTNYGYTF TGCGCCAGCAGCTTGGCCCCCACGGGGACTAACTATGGCTACACCTTC
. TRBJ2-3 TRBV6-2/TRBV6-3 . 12 CASSRGGDTQYF TGTGCCAGCAGTAGAGGGGGAGATACGCAGTATTTT
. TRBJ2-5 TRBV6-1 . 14 CASSEMGRVVTQYF TGTGCCAGCAGTGAAATGGGCAGGGTGGTGACCCAGTACTTC
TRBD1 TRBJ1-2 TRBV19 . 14 CASSLSTGAYGYTF TGTGCCAGTAGTTTATCGACAGGGGCCTATGGCTACACCTTC
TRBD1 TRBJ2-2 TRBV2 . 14 CASSDGQGTGELFF TGTGCCAGCAGTGATGGACAGGGGACCGGGGAGCTGTTTTTT
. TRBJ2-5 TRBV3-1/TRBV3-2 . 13 CASSQVPGETQYF TGTGCCAGCAGCCAAGTTCCAGGAGAGACCCAGTACTTC
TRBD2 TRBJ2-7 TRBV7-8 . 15 CASSAAGTLSYEQYF TGTGCCAGCAGCGCAGCGGGGACGCTCTCCTACGAGCAGTACTTC
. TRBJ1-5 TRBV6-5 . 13 CASSPSGVSPQHF TGTGCCAGCAGTCCTTCCGGGGTCTCGCCCCAGCATTTT
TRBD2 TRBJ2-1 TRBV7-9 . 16 CASSTLAGDSYNEQFF TGTGCCAGCAGCACCTTAGCGGGAGACTCCTACAATGAGCAGTTCTTC
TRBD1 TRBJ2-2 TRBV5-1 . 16 CASSNRDRQGTGELFF TGCGCCAGCAGCAACCGGGACAGGCAGGGCACCGGGGAGCTGTTTTTT
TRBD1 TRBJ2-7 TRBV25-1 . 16 CASTSDGDSPSYEQYF TGTGCCAGCACCTCAGATGGGGACAGCCCCTCCTACGAGCAGTACTTC
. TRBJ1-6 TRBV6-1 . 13 CASSEARNSPLHF TGTGCCAGCAGTGAAGCGAGGAATTCACCCCTCCACTTT
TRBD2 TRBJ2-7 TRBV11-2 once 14 CASRALSGRNEQYF TGTGCCAGTCGGGCCTTGAGCGGGAGAAATGAGCAGTACTTC
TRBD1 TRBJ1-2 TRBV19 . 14 CASSRGQGNYGYTF TGTGCCAGTAGTAGAGGACAGGGAAACTATGGCTACACCTTC